This T cell receptor (beta chain) was obtained from a study of shared clonotypes between healthy human individuals. Overall study results and limits: Sample collection involved blood only; tissue repertoires are likely different.

This clone was recorded once. Its antigen is not identified. The J segment lost 15 bases and the V segment lost 3 bases, leaving 5 bases of the junction unmatched. Germline loops: CDR1 DFQATT, CDR2 SNEGSKA (reference sequence). This CDR3 contains 10 residues. The data were produced by immunoSEQ multiplex PCR, yet TCRdb's version contains in-frame clones alone and is incomplete. The sample records about 2.3 million clones, 85% to 95% being singletons. The TCR sequence derives from a man aged 18 to 29 in good health. Some clones in this sample may be carry-over from other donors' samples. The chain employs TRBV20-1 and TRBJ2-1; 7 positions match TRBD1. Material: naive CD4+ T cells from PBMCs. As to subset: CD45RA+ positively selected. The CDR3 region is CSASRGQVFF. The CDR3 DNA follows: TGCAGTGCTAGTAGGGGGCAAGTGTTCTTC.